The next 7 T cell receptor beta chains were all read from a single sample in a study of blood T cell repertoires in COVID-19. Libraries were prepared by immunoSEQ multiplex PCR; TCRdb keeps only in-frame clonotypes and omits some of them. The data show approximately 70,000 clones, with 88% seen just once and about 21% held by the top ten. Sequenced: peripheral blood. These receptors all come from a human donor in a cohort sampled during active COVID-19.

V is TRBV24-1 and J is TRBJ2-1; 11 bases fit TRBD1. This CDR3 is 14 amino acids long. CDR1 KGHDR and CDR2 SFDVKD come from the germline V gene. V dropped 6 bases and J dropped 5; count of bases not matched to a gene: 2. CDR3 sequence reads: CATSQGQGDNEQFF. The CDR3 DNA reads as TGTGCCACCAGTCAGGGACAGGGGGACAATGAGCAGTTCTTC.

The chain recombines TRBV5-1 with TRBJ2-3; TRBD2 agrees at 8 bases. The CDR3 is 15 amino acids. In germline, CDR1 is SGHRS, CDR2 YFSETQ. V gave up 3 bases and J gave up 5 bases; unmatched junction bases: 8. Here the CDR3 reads CASSWGSGSGDTQYF. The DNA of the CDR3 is TGCGCCAGCAGCTGGGGAAGCGGGAGCGGAGATACGCAGTATTTT.

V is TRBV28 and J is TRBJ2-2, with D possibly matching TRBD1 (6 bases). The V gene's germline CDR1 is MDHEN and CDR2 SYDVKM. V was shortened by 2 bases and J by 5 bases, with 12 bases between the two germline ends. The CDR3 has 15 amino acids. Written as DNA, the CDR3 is TGTGCCAGCAGTTTAACCAGGGGTTTGACCGGGGAGCTGTTTTTT. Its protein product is CASSLTRGLTGELFF.

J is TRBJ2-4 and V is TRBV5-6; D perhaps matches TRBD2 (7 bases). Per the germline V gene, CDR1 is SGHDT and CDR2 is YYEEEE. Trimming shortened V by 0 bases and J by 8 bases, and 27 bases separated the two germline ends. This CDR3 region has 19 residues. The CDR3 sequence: CASSLAPGGGAGRGYIQYF. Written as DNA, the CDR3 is TGTGCCAGCAGCTTGGCCCCGGGTGGGGGGGCCGGGCGAGGGTACATTCAGTACTTC.

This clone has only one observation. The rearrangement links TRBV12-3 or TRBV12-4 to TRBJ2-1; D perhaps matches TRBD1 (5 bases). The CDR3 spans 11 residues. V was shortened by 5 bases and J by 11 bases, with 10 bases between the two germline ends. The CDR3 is CASSAGLQQFF. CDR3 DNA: TGTGCCAGCAGTGCAGGGTTACAGCAGTTCTTC.

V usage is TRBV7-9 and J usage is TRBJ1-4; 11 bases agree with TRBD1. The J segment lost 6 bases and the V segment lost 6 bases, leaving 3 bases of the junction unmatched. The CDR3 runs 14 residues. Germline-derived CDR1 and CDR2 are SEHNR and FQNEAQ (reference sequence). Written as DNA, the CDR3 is TGTGCCAGCAGTCGGGACAGGGGGGATGAAAAACTGTTTTTT. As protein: CASSRDRGDEKLFF.

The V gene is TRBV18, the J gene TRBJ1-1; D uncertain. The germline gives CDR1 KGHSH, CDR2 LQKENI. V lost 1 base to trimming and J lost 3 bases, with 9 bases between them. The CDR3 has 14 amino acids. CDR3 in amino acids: CASSPRERDTEAFF. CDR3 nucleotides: TGTGCCAGCTCACCACGGGAGCGGGACACTGAAGCTTTCTTT.